The clone carrying this TCR beta chain has at least ten counts. Its target is not known. cDNA molecules, individually, were tagged with unique molecular identifiers. Each CDR3 protein is one row after TCRdb ran MiXCR on the 5' RACE reads. The sample records approximately 71,000 distinct CDR3 sequences, around 15% being singletons. The sample originates from a study of early T cells in non-severe SARS-CoV-2 infection. Looking at the study overall: Sequencing of unsorted whole blood was done on bulk RNA, leaving chains unpaired. Findings of the study overall: The matching step, a VDJdb search, favored anti-spike CD8 responses and missed private and CD4 specificities.

Germline assignment: CDR1 SGHAT and CDR2 FQNNGV. Trimming stripped 4 bases from V and 3 bases from J, with 7 bases between. This CDR3 spans 13 amino acids. This TCR was recovered from an adult who was a healthcare worker with PCR-confirmed SARS-CoV-2 infection or an uninfected control (not recorded which). The chain employs TRBV11-2 and TRBJ2-1; D gene unclear. The sample taken for sequencing was whole blood. The CDR3 spells CASSSELYNEQFF. The CDR3 bases are TGTGCCAGCAGCTCGGAGCTCTACAATGAGCAGTTCTTC.